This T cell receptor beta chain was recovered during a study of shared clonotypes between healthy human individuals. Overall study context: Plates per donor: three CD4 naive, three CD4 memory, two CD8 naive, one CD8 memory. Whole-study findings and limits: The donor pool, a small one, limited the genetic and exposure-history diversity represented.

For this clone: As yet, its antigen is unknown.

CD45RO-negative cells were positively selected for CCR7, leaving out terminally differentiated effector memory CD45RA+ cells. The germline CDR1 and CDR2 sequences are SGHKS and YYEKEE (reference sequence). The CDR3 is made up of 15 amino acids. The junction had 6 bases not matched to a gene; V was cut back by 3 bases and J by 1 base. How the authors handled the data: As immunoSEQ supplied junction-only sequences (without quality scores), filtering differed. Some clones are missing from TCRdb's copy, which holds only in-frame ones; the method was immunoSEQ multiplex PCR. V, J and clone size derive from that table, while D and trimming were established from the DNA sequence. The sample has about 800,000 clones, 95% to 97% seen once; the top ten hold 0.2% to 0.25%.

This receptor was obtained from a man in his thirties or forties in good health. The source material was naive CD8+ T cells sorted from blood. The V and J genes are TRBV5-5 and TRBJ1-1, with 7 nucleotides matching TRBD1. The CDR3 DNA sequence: TGTGCCAGCAGCTCGAACAGGGGTCCGAACACTGAAGCTTTCTTT. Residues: CASSSNRGPNTEAFF.